Described below is a single T cell receptor beta chain sequence and its context. This sample stems from a study of blood T cell repertoires in COVID-19. Study at large: Samples came from the United States, Italy and Spain, spanning acute and convalescent COVID-19.

The CDR3 extends over 15 amino acids. Between the trimmed V and J ends, which lost 10 bases and 1 base, there was a span of 18 bases. Germline V CDR1 and CDR2: SGHRS, YFSETQ. Here immunoSEQ multiplex PCR was the method, and the copy in TCRdb shows in-frame clones only, minus some. The sample records roughly 250,000 clones, around 82% being singletons. This sequence was found in a human donor in a cohort sampled during active COVID-19. The chain joins TRBV5-1 to TRBJ2-4; TRBD2 is a possible D gene (6 bases). The sample taken for sequencing was peripheral blood. As DNA, the CDR3 is TGCGCCTGCTCTCGGGACTCCGCTGCCAAAAACATTCAGTACTTC. Encoded protein: CACSRDSAAKNIQYF.